The 18 T cell receptor beta chains below come from one sample, sequenced in a study of CD8+ T cells in alopecia areata. RNA, once extracted, was reverse transcribed into cDNA for use as the sequencing template. The protocol was immunoSEQ multiplex PCR, while the TCRdb copy is restricted to in-frame clones and leaves out a portion. This table has 25,000 to 40,000 clones, about 80% appearing once. The sample comprised NKG2D-low CD8+ T cells sorted from blood. Source of these receptors: a human donor with alopecia areata.

The V and J genes are TRBV27 and TRBJ1-1; possibly TRBD1 for D (5 bases). This CDR3 is 13 amino acids long. Trimming left V 2 bases short and J 7 bases short, with 11 bases between. Germline lookup yields CDR1 MNHEY and CDR2 SMNVEV (reference sequence). In DNA form, the CDR3 reads TGTGCCAGCAGTTTACGAGGGGCGCGTGAAGCTTTCTTT. Its protein is CASSLRGAREAFF.

This clone was recorded only once. The V gene is TRBV10-3, the J gene TRBJ2-7, with a tentative D call TRBD2 (6 bases). The CDR3 totals 14 residues. Germline V CDR1 and CDR2: ENHRY, SYGVKD. The V and J ends lost 2 bases and 5 bases respectively, with 13 bases between them. CDR3 loop: CAISEGGEYNEQYF. CDR3 coding DNA: TGTGCCATCAGTGAGGGAGGGGAATACAACGAGCAGTACTTC.

This chain links TRBV7-9 with TRBJ2-7; D gene unclear. The germline V gene encodes CDR1 SEHNR and CDR2 FQNEAQ (reference sequence). Deletions cut 4 bases from V and 4 bases from J, with 8 bases between. This CDR3 region has 12 residues. The CDR3 DNA reads TGTGCCAGCAGCTCAACCCAGTACGAGCAGTACTTC. Translated: CASSSTQYEQYF.

V and J are TRBV29-1 and TRBJ2-1, with 9 bases that match TRBD1. Germline assignment: CDR1 SQVTM and CDR2 ANQGSEA. With 8 bases clipped from V and 11 bases from J, the junction kept 7 bases outside the gene matches. The CDR3 runs to 11 residues. The CDR3 reads CSSPGTGKQFF. The CDR3 DNA reads TGCAGCAGTCCCGGGACAGGGAAGCAGTTCTTC.

J is TRBJ2-3 and V is TRBV27, with D tentatively TRBD2 (6 bases). CDR3 length: 16 amino acids. Germline lookup yields CDR1 MNHEY and CDR2 SMNVEV (reference sequence). Trimming shortened V by 2 bases and J by 2 bases, and 14 bases separated the two germline ends. The DNA for the CDR3 is TGTGCCAGCAGTTTAGGGTATCGGGGGATCACAGATACGCAGTATTTT. Its translation: CASSLGYRGITDTQYF.

The rearrangement joins TRBV10-1 to TRBJ2-3, with no clear D. The CDR3 is 13 residues long. V was trimmed by 3 bases and J by 2 bases, leaving 6 bases between them. The germline V gene has CDR1 WNHNN and CDR2 SYGVQD (reference sequence). CDR3 sequence: CASSEGNTDTQYF. The CDR3 nucleotides are TGCGCCAGCAGTGAAGGGAACACAGATACGCAGTATTTT.

The genes are TRBV7-9 and TRBJ2-7; D may be TRBD1 or TRBD2 (5 bases each). Germline CDR1 reads SEHNR; CDR2 reads FQNEAQ (reference sequence). This CDR3 has 16 residues. V gave up 1 base and J gave up 2 bases, with 15 bases separating them. In DNA form, the CDR3 reads TGTGCCAGCAGCTTAGATTTGGGGACGGAGGCCTACGAGCAGTACTTC. Protein sequence: CASSLDLGTEAYEQYF.

This clone has only one observation. The chain recombines TRBV28 with TRBJ2-5, with 7 bases identical to TRBD2. Per germline, CDR1 MDHEN and CDR2 SYDVKM. The CDR3 has 15 residues. V trimming: 10 bases; J trimming: 7 bases; junction bases outside the gene matches: 18. In DNA form, the CDR3 reads TGTGCCACAGTGGGCCGGGCTAGCGGCTCGTGGACCCAGTACTTC. Its protein is CATVGRASGSWTQYF.

The J gene is TRBJ2-7, the V gene TRBV5-6; 7 bases agree with TRBD1. The length of the CDR3 is 15 residues. Germline V gene data show CDR1 as SGHDT and CDR2 as YYEEEE. J lost 3 bases, V lost 2 bases, and 8 bases had no gene match. The CDR3 reads CASSLPGQEFYEQYF. DNA for the CDR3: TGTGCCAGCAGCTTACCCGGACAGGAATTCTACGAGCAGTACTTC.

The chain employs TRBV29-1 and TRBJ2-1; TRBD2 matches 13 bases. The CDR3 is made up of 14 amino acids. From germline, CDR1 is SQVTM and CDR2 ANQGSEA. Germline trimming cut 3 bases from V and 4 bases from J; bases unmatched to any gene: 0. The CDR3 DNA reads TGCAGCGTTGAGGGACTAGCGGGGTACAATGAGCAGTTCTTC. Protein sequence: CSVEGLAGYNEQFF.

Note on this clone: Germline and junction disagree at one end, which may indicate a read error. J is TRBJ2-7 and V is TRBV6-5; 7 nucleotides match TRBD1. Germline CDR1 is MNHEY and CDR2 is SVGAGI. The CDR3 spans 15 residues. The CDR3 here is CASSDSFGQDYEQYF. In nucleotides, the CDR3 is TGTGCCAGCAGTGACTCTTTCGGACAGGACTACGAGCAGTACTTC.

The chain recombines TRBV15 with TRBJ2-5; 7 positions match TRBD2. V was pared by 5 bases and J by 2 bases, with 8 bases of the junction left unmatched. The germline gives CDR1 LNHNV, CDR2 YYDKDF (reference sequence). The CDR3 runs to 15 residues. CDR3 in amino acids: CATSGGRGGQETQYF. The DNA of the CDR3 is TGTGCCACCAGCGGAGGGAGGGGTGGGCAAGAGACCCAGTACTTC.

The rearrangement uses TRBV2 and TRBJ2-5, with 10 bases identical to TRBD1. Trimming at V came to 3 bases and at J to 5 bases, leaving 6 bases not matched to a gene. CDR3 length: 15 amino acids. In germline, CDR1 is SNHLY, CDR2 FYNNEI. In DNA, the CDR3 is TGTGCCAGCAGTGACCTGACAGGGGGCTTTGAGACCCAGTACTTC. Its protein is CASSDLTGGFETQYF.

The chain recombines TRBV25-1 with TRBJ1-5; 8 nucleotides align to TRBD1. The CDR3 consists of 13 residues. CDR1 and CDR2 from the germline V gene are MGHDK and SYGVNS. The CDR3 protein is CAAGQGPNQPQHF. The CDR3 DNA reads as TGTGCGGCAGGACAGGGACCCAATCAGCCCCAGCATTTT.

This chain uses TRBV4-1 with TRBJ1-1; 9 nucleotides match TRBD1. Trimming removed 4 bases from V and 5 bases from J; junction bases left unmatched: 11. Germline CDR1 and CDR2: MGHRA and YSYEKL. The CDR3 has 16 amino acids. CDR3 in DNA: TGCGCCAGCAGCCCAGACACTGACAGGGGGAGAACTGAAGCTTTCTTT. This encodes CASSPDTDRGRTEAFF.

The V and J genes are TRBV27 and TRBJ2-5, with D hard to call. Per germline, CDR1 MNHEY and CDR2 SMNVEV (reference sequence). With 0 bases removed from V and 5 bases from J, the gap between germline ends came to 7 bases. This CDR3 spans 13 amino acids. The CDR3 DNA follows: TGTGCCAGCAGTTTATCAGGGATGGAGACCCAGTACTTC. The encoded protein is CASSLSGMETQYF.

The chain has TRBV4-3 and TRBJ2-1; TRBD2 matches 10 bases. The CDR3 is 15 amino acids. Per the germline V gene, CDR1 is LGHNA and CDR2 is YSLEER. V gave up 0 bases and J gave up 10 bases; unmatched junction bases: 6. The CDR3 DNA is TGCGCCAGCAGCCAAGAGATAGCGGGGGGTCCCGAGCAGTTCTTC. Translating it yields CASSQEIAGGPEQFF.

Judged by abundance, this clone is medium-sized (0.01 to 0.1%). CDR3 DNA sequence: TGTGCCAGCAGTGAGTCAGTCAGTGAAACATACAATGAGCAGTTCTTC. Its translation is CASSESVSETYNEQFF. The chain couples TRBV6-4 to TRBJ2-1, with D hard to call. The germline V gene has CDR1 MRHNA and CDR2 SNTAGT. The CDR3 is 16 amino acids. The germline V and J ends were trimmed by 3 bases and 4 bases, with 16 bases remaining between them.